The present entry profiles one T cell receptor beta chain with its context. Its antigen is currently unknown. This record comes from a study of cytotoxic CD8 clonotypes in ibrutinib-treated CLL. Study-wide findings and caveats: Baseline clonality was higher than in age-matched healthy donors and moved in step with circulating CD8+ T-cell counts.

Repertoires were generated with immunoSEQ multiplex PCR, while TCRdb's copy carries only in-frame clones and drops some. The table lists around 20,000 clones, roughly 80% of them singletons, with 5% to 7% in the top ten. This CDR3 has 18 residues. The junction had 10 bases not matched to a gene; V was cut back by 6 bases and J by 5 bases. Germline V CDR1 and CDR2: MNHEY, SMNVEV (reference sequence). The clonotype comes from a human donor with chronic lymphocytic leukemia. This chain links TRBV27 with TRBJ2-2; 15 nucleotides match TRBD2. The specimen comprised PBMCs, sampled before ibrutinib treatment. CDR3 region: CASRAGTSGGRFTGELFF. The CDR3 DNA reads as TGTGCCAGCAGGGCCGGGACTAGCGGGGGGCGATTTACCGGGGAGCTGTTTTTT.